These 27 T cell receptor beta chains originate from one sample sequenced in a study of graft-versus-host responses after intestinal transplantation. Profiling relied on immunoSEQ multiplex PCR, and the TCRdb table lists in-frame clones only, not all of them. Here the sample spans about 47,000 clones, about 94% being singletons. Material: PBMCs, obtained approximately 340 days after intestinal transplant. The receptors stem from a human patient who received an intestinal transplant, so some T cells may come from the graft donor.

This rearrangement joins TRBV28 to TRBJ2-3; D not certain. The germline V gene has CDR1 MDHEN and CDR2 SYDVKM. The CDR3 has 12 amino acids. V lost 2 bases and J lost 4, with 4 bases in between. The CDR3 DNA sequence: TGTGCCAGCAGTTTAGCGGCAGATACGCAGTATTTT. The encoded protein is CASSLAADTQYF.

CDR3 DNA sequence: TGTGCCAGCAGCTCAGGACAGGGAAGTGAAAAACTGTTTTTT. It codes for CASSSGQGSEKLFF. This chain connects TRBV5-4 to TRBJ1-4, with 8 bases lining up with TRBD1. The CDR3 covers 14 residues. The V and J ends lost 3 bases and 7 bases, in that order; junction bases with no gene match: 5. Germline lookup yields CDR1 SGHNT and CDR2 YYREEE (reference sequence).

The V call is TRBV6-6, the J call TRBJ2-7, with D hard to call. V lost 0 bases to trimming and J lost 2 bases, with 11 bases between them. The CDR3 totals 15 residues. Looked up from germline, CDR1 is MNHNY and CDR2 is SVGAGI (reference sequence). The CDR3 nucleotides are TGTGCCAGCAGTTACTCTTCCAGGATAGCCTACGAGCAGTACTTC. Its protein is CASSYSSRIAYEQYF.

The CDR3 reads CASSFGFVREGNEQFF. CDR3 bases: TGCGCCAGCAGCTTCGGATTCGTTCGGGAGGGTAATGAGCAGTTCTTC. The chain has TRBV5-1 and TRBJ2-1; 8 nucleotides match TRBD2. V trimming: 2 bases; J trimming: 7 bases; junction bases outside the gene matches: 11. The germline gives CDR1 SGHRS, CDR2 YFSETQ. The CDR3 has 16 amino acids.

The chain joins TRBV15 to TRBJ1-6; D uncertain. The CDR3 sequence is 15 residues long. CDR1 and CDR2 from the germline V gene are LNHNV and YYDKDF (reference sequence). Trimming left V 2 bases short and J 6 bases short, with 11 bases between. CDR3 nucleotide sequence: TGTGCCACCAGCAGATTATCAGTGGTTAATTCACCCCTCCACTTT. Translated: CATSRLSVVNSPLHF.

The chain links TRBV4-1 to TRBJ2-7, with D hard to call. The CDR3 length is 15 residues. Germline V gene data show CDR1 as MGHRA and CDR2 as YSYEKL. The V end lost 4 bases, the J end lost 5 bases, and 18 bases lay between the germline ends. The CDR3 sequence: CASSRNKLHEHEQYF. CDR3 nucleotides: TGCGCCAGCAGCCGAAACAAGTTACACGAACACGAGCAGTACTTC.

A word on this clone: The sample carries other DNA sequences with the same CDR3. The chain uses TRBV5-4 and TRBJ1-3, with a possible D match to TRBD1 (5 bases). The germline CDR1 and CDR2 sequences are SGHNT and YYREEE (reference sequence). The CDR3 loop spans 14 amino acids. Trimming removed 3 bases at V and 8 bases at J, with 15 bases between. Here the CDR3 DNA reads TGTGCCAGCAGCTCGGAGGGGTCGAGCGACACCATATATTTT. Translation gives CASSSEGSSDTIYF. The full variable domain, with the rest looked up from reference TRBV5-4 and TRBJ1-3, is ETGVTQSPTHLIKTRGQQVTLRCSSQSGHNTVSWYQQALGQGPQFIFQYYREEENGRGNFPPRFSGLQFPNYSSELNVNALELDDSALYLCASSSEGSSDTIYFGEGSWLTVV.

A note on this clone: Sequence at one end of the junction differs from germline and may be a read error. This sample includes further DNA sequences coding for the same CDR3. The chain carries TRBV19 and TRBJ2-2; no firm D call. The CDR3 covers 14 residues. CDR1 is LNHDA and CDR2 is SQIVND in the germline V gene (reference sequence). The chain's CDR3 is CASSHQLNTGELFF. The CDR3 DNA follows: TGCGCCAGTAGTCATCAGTTGAACACCGGGGAGCTGTTTTTT.

The chain recombines TRBV6-5 with TRBJ2-1, with 8 bases aligning to TRBD2. The CDR3 is 16 amino acids. The germline gives CDR1 MNHEY, CDR2 SVGAGI. With V trimmed by 2 bases and J by 0 bases, 3 bases remained unmatched. CDR3 in DNA: TGTGCCAGCAGTTACCGGCGGGAGGCCTCCTACAATGAGCAGTTCTTC. Translated, it gives CASSYRREASYNEQFF.

V and J are TRBV14 and TRBJ2-1; D not certain. Germline V CDR1 and CDR2: SGHDN, FVKESK. Trimming pared 2 bases from V and 9 bases from J, leaving 8 bases between. There are 12 residues in the CDR3. CDR3: CASSQFPPEQFF. The CDR3 region has the DNA TGTGCCAGCAGCCAATTTCCCCCTGAGCAGTTCTTC.

The gene calls are TRBV7-9 and TRBJ1-6, with unresolved D. Germline V gives CDR1 SEHNR, CDR2 FQNEAQ (reference sequence). The V end lost 5 bases, the J end lost 10 bases, and 9 bases lay between the germline ends. The CDR3 runs to 12 residues. The CDR3 DNA follows: TGTGCCAGCAGCCCCCCCCTCTCACCCCTCCACTTT. Translated, it gives CASSPPLSPLHF.

V is TRBV2 and J is TRBJ2-7; 10 bases agree with TRBD2. The CDR3 runs 14 residues. Germline CDR1 SNHLY, CDR2 FYNNEI. V lost 6 bases, J lost 3 bases, and 5 bases stayed unmatched. The CDR3 protein is CASRETSGDYEQYF. The CDR3, as DNA: TGTGCCAGCAGAGAAACTAGCGGGGACTACGAGCAGTACTTC.

V is TRBV6-5 and J is TRBJ1-6; D gene unclear. The V and J ends lost 8 bases and 10 bases respectively, with 9 bases between them. The CDR3 runs to 11 residues. Germline assignment: CDR1 MNHEY and CDR2 SVGAGI. Here the CDR3 DNA reads TGTGCCAGCGGCCCACGATCACCCCTCCACTTT. This sequence encodes CASGPRSPLHF.

J is TRBJ2-1 and V is TRBV9; TRBD2 might be the D (6 bases). V lost 0 bases and J lost 10, with 14 bases in between. The germline gives CDR1 SGDLS, CDR2 YYNGEE. The CDR3 spans 14 residues. CDR3 protein: CASSVEAGGGEQFF. As DNA, the CDR3 is TGTGCCAGCAGCGTAGAAGCAGGTGGAGGGGAGCAGTTCTTC.

The chain is built from TRBV4-2 and TRBJ1-5; unclear D gene. V lost 6 bases to trimming and J lost 0 bases, with 12 bases between them. Germline CDR1 LGHNA, CDR2 YNFKEQ. CDR3 length equals 15 residues. For the CDR3, the DNA is TGTGCCAGCAGGGAGACCGACATTAGCAATCAGCCCCAGCATTTT. Protein product: CASRETDISNQPQHF.

The J gene is TRBJ1-5, the V gene TRBV6-6; D is unclear. Trimming pared 6 bases from V and 3 bases from J, leaving 9 bases between. The germline V gene encodes CDR1 MNHNY and CDR2 SVGAGI (reference sequence). The CDR3 is 13 amino acids. CDR3 protein: CASSQRANQPQHF. CDR3 in DNA: TGTGCCAGCAGCCAGAGGGCCAATCAGCCCCAGCATTTT.

The V call is TRBV30, the J call TRBJ2-1; 9 positions match TRBD2. Trimming at V came to 8 bases and at J to 7 bases, leaving 15 bases not matched to a gene. Germline CDR1 reads GTSNPN; CDR2 reads SVGIG (reference sequence). CDR3 length: 15 amino acids. The CDR3 DNA is TGTGCCGGAGGGCCTGGGCTAGCGGGGACGAATGAGCAGTTCTTC. Protein sequence: CAGGPGLAGTNEQFF.

The V call is TRBV5-6, the J call TRBJ2-7, with 8 bases fitting TRBD1. The CDR3 is 13 residues long. CDR1 SGHDT and CDR2 YYEEEE come from the germline V gene. Losses at the gene ends were 2 bases for V and 5 bases for J; bases not matched to a gene: 3. The DNA of the CDR3 is TGTGCCAGCAGCTTACAGGGGGTCCACGAGCAGTACTTC. Translated, it gives CASSLQGVHEQYF.

This clone was seen only once. The V and J genes are TRBV7-3 and TRBJ1-1; no clear D. From germline, CDR1 is SGHTA and CDR2 FQGTGA. With 3 bases removed from V and 4 bases from J, the gap between germline ends came to 9 bases. There are 13 residues in the CDR3. CDR3 nucleotides: TGTGCCAGCAGCTTTGGAGGCCGCACTGAAGCTTTCTTT. It is translated as CASSFGGRTEAFF. Variable domain in full (rest from reference TRBV7-3 and TRBJ1-1): GAGVSQTPSNKVTEKGKYVELRCDPISGHTALYWYRQSLGQGPEFLIYFQGTGAADDSGLPNDRFFAVRPEGSVSTLKIQRTERGDSAVYLCASSFGGRTEAFFGQGTRLTVV.

V usage is TRBV25-1 and J usage is TRBJ2-7, with 7 bases fitting TRBD2. The germline V gene encodes CDR1 MGHDK and CDR2 SYGVNS. V trimming: 4 bases; J trimming: 3 bases; junction bases outside the gene matches: 12. The CDR3 loop spans 16 amino acids. The CDR3 reads CASSGGGGTPGYEQYF. The CDR3 DNA reads TGTGCCAGCAGTGGTGGCGGGGGAACCCCGGGCTACGAGCAGTACTTC.

V is TRBV27 and J is TRBJ2-7; TRBD2 aligns across 8 bases. The CDR3 has 15 amino acids. The V gene's germline CDR1 is MNHEY and CDR2 SMNVEV (reference sequence). V lost 2 bases, J lost 3 bases, and 6 bases stayed unmatched. CDR3 DNA: TGTGCCAGCAGTTTAAGTACTAGCGGAGACTACGAGCAGTACTTC. As protein: CASSLSTSGDYEQYF.

Only a few counts were recorded for this clone. This chain links TRBV7-9 with TRBJ1-3; D is perhaps TRBD1 (5 bases). Between the trimmed V and J ends, which lost 5 bases and 0 bases, there was a span of 11 bases. The CDR3 spans 15 residues. CDR1 SEHNR and CDR2 FQNEAQ come from the germline V gene (reference sequence). In nucleotides, the CDR3 is TGTGCCAGCAGCCTCGGGACGGACTCTGGAAACACCATATATTTT. It encodes CASSLGTDSGNTIYF. The full variable domain, with the rest looked up from reference TRBV7-9 and TRBJ1-3, is DTGVSQNPRHKITKRGQNVTFRCDPISEHNRLYWYRQTLGQGPEFLTYFQNEAQLEKSRLLSDRFSAERPKGSFSTLEIQRTEQGDSAMYLCASSLGTDSGNTIYFGEGSWLTVV.

This rearrangement joins TRBV14 to TRBJ2-3; 7 bases align to TRBD1. V dropped 3 bases and J dropped 3; count of bases not matched to a gene: 9. CDR3 length: 16 residues. Germline V gene data show CDR1 as SGHDN and CDR2 as FVKESK. CDR3 sequence reads: CASSQGSTGFTDTQYF. The CDR3 DNA is TGTGCCAGCAGCCAGGGTTCGACAGGGTTTACAGATACGCAGTATTTT.

The chain links TRBV5-1 to TRBJ2-1; tentatively, D is TRBD1 or TRBD2 (5 bases each). Germline CDR1 is SGHRS and CDR2 is YFSETQ. CDR3 length: 13 residues. V lost 0 bases to trimming and J lost 9 bases, with 10 bases between them. CDR3 in amino acids: CASSLGRGGEQFF. The CDR3 coding sequence is TGCGCCAGCAGCTTGGGTCGTGGGGGTGAGCAGTTCTTC.

The rearrangement uses TRBV5-1 and TRBJ2-3; 10 nucleotides agree with TRBD2. Per the germline V gene, CDR1 is SGHRS and CDR2 is YFSETQ. This CDR3 region has 16 residues. V lost 1 base and J lost 3; bases outside the gene matches: 5. The CDR3 region is CASSLKTSGVTDTQYF. The DNA for the CDR3 is TGCGCCAGCAGCTTGAAAACTAGCGGGGTGACAGATACGCAGTATTTT.

This chain joins TRBV9 and TRBJ1-6, with D perhaps matching TRBD1 (5 bases). The CDR3 length is 16 residues. Germline values: CDR1 SGDLS, CDR2 YYNGEE. Trimming removed 1 base from V and 7 bases from J, with 15 bases in between. The CDR3 DNA reads TGTGCCAGCAGCGTATCCCCCCAGGGTGCAAATTCACCCCTCCACTTT. Encoded protein: CASSVSPQGANSPLHF. The variable domain in full, with the rest retrieved from reference TRBV9 and TRBJ1-6, is DSGVTQTPKHLITATGQRVTLRCSPRSGDLSVYWYQQSLDQGLQFLIQYYNGEERAKGNILERFSAQQFPDLHSELNLSSLELGDSALYFCASSVSPQGANSPLHFGNGTRLTVT.

The V and J genes are TRBV4-2 and TRBJ2-3; 11 bases match TRBD2. The CDR3 spans 18 residues. Germline lookup yields CDR1 LGHNA and CDR2 YNFKEQ. The J segment lost 5 bases and the V segment lost 0 bases, leaving 10 bases of the junction unmatched. The CDR3 DNA is TGTGCCAGCAGCCAAGATTTGGGTAGCGGGGGGGCTGGAGATACGCAGTATTTT. Amino acids: CASSQDLGSGGAGDTQYF.